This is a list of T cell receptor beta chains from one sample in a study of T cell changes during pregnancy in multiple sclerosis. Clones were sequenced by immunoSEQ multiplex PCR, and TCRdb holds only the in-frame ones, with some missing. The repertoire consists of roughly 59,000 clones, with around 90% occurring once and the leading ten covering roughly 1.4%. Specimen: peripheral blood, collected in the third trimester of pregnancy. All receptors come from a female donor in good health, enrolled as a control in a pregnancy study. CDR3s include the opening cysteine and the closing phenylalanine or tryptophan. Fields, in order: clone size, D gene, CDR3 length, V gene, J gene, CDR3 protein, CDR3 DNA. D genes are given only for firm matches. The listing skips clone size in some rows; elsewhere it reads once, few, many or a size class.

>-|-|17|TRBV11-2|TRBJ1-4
CASSLEGFGGLDEKLFF
TGTGCCAGCAGCTTAGAAGGTTTCGGGGGTTTGGATGAAAAACTGTTTTTT
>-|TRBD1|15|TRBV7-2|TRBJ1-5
CASSLMGQSNQPQHF
TGTGCCAGCAGCTTGATGGGACAGAGCAATCAGCCCCAGCATTTT
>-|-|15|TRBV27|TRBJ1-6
CASSPTSNTNSPLHF
TGTGCCAGCAGTCCCACCTCAAACACTAATTCACCCCTCCACTTT
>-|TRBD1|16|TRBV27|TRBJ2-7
CASSVSGTGLPYEQYF
TGTGCCAGCAGTGTTTCCGGGACAGGGCTTCCCTACGAGCAGTACTTC
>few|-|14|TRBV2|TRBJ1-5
CASGLQHLNQPQHF
TGTGCCAGCGGTCTACAGCATTTAAATCAGCCCCAGCATTTT
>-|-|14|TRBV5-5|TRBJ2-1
CASSFRDLRNEQFF
TGTGCCAGCAGCTTCCGGGACTTGCGCAATGAGCAGTTCTTC
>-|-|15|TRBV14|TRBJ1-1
CASSQDWGVGTEAFF
TGTGCCAGCAGCCAAGACTGGGGCGTGGGGACTGAAGCTTTCTTT
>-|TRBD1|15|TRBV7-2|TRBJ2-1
CASSLDRGTYNEQFF
TGTGCCAGCAGCTTAGACAGGGGGACATACAATGAGCAGTTCTTC
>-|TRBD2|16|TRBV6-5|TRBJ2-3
CASSYGLAGFADTQYF
TGTGCCAGCAGTTACGGACTAGCGGGGTTTGCAGATACGCAGTATTTT
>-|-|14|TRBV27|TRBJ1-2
CASSRDGMRFGYTF
TGTGCCAGCAGTCGAGATGGTATGAGATTTGGCTACACCTTC